This note documents a single T cell receptor (beta chain) sequence. The target of this receptor is not known. No base-level quality is on record; no much larger clone is a single base apart. Receptors were amplified or captured by the immunoSEQ multiplex PCR assay. Here the immuneACCESS table is served through TCRdb, limited to in-frame sequences with V and J called. Missing clones are a known gap in these copies; in checked studies unresolved V genes cover under half, and the rest lacks a known reason. A total of roughly 85,000 clones appear in this sample, roughly 94% of them only once. Jointly, the top ten make up less than 0.3% of the sample. The CDR3 has 14 amino acids, counting the end cysteine and phenylalanine. The sequence is cut down to CDR3 DNA, 42 bases in frame from base 1. The V and J ends are trimmed by 0 bases and 8 bases, leaving 12 bases between them. The CDR1 and CDR2 encoded by the germline V gene are SGHRS and YFSETQ.

The sample is drawn from a study of technical replicates of blood from a handful of donors (dated by TCRdb to between 2016 and 2019). The rearrangement joined TRBV5-1 to TRBJ2-1, with TRBD1 as a weak D call on 5 bases. The specimen sequenced was T cells isolated from PBMCs. This TCR came from a human donor in good health. Read as DNA, the sequence is TGCGCCAGCAGCTTGGGCAGGGAAGGTGATGAGCAGTTCTTC. It translates as CASSLGREGDEQFF.